Each of the 24 T cell receptor beta chains below was sequenced from the same sample in a study of T-cell memory formation after mild COVID-19. Each CDR3 protein is one row after TCRdb ran MiXCR on the 5' RACE reads. The sample yields roughly 610,000 distinct CDR3 sequences, 17% seen once. What was sequenced was PBMCs or a T cell subset sorted from them (not recorded which). The source of these receptors is an adult woman who had mild COVID-19 (a few samples of this study predate the infection). Cell type and time point are not known.

This clonotype has more than one count but fewer than ten. The chain joins TRBV7-9 to TRBJ2-5; D possibly corresponds to TRBD2 (6 bases). The CDR3 runs 15 residues. Germline values: CDR1 SEHNR, CDR2 FQNEAQ (reference sequence). V dropped 0 bases and J dropped 1 base, with 9 bases sitting between them. For the CDR3, the DNA is TGTGCCAGCAGCTTAGCGCTGGGGGGCCAAGAGACCCAGTACTTC. Translation: CASSLALGGQETQYF.

The chain has TRBV7-2 and TRBJ2-1; TRBD2 aligns across 8 bases. The V gene end was trimmed by 6 bases and the J gene end by 3 bases; junction bases not matched to a gene: 10. The germline V gene encodes CDR1 SGHTA and CDR2 FQGNSA. This CDR3 region has 16 residues. The CDR3, as DNA: TGTGCCAGCAGACCCCTCAGCGGGGGCGGCTACAATGAGCAGTTCTTC. It encodes CASRPLSGGGYNEQFF.

V and J are TRBV7-3 and TRBJ1-1; 9 bases are a match to TRBD1. The CDR3 runs to 16 residues. Germline trimming cut 5 bases from V and 7 bases from J; bases unmatched to any gene: 14. Per germline, CDR1 SGHTA and CDR2 FQGTGA. The CDR3 region has the DNA TGTGCCAGCAGCCTCGGGCCGGGACAGGGTACCCTTGAAGCTTTCTTT. Residues: CASSLGPGQGTLEAFF.

The V call is TRBV7-9, the J call TRBJ2-7; 7 bases are a match to TRBD2. The V gene's germline CDR1 is SEHNR and CDR2 FQNEAQ (reference sequence). V was pared by 5 bases and J by 0 bases, with 10 bases of the junction left unmatched. This CDR3 region has 16 residues. The CDR3 bases are TGTGCCAGCAGCCCTGGGGGGGGAGGGAGCTCCTACGAGCAGTACTTC. Translated, it gives CASSPGGGGSSYEQYF.

The chain uses TRBV6-5 and TRBJ2-2, with 15 bases that match TRBD2. Trimming at V came to 4 bases and at J to 5 bases, leaving 8 bases not matched to a gene. CDR1 and CDR2 (germline): MNHEY, SVGAGI. There are 18 residues in the CDR3. For the CDR3, the DNA is TGTGCCAGCAGTTCCGGGACTAGCGGGGGGAGAAAAACCGGGGAGCTGTTTTTT. This encodes CASSSGTSGGRKTGELFF.

The chain couples TRBV19 to TRBJ1-4; TRBD1 agrees at 8 bases. From germline, CDR1 is LNHDA and CDR2 SQIVND (reference sequence). With 7 bases clipped from V and 8 bases from J, the junction kept 9 bases outside the gene matches. The CDR3 spans 14 residues. CDR3 amino acids: CASMEQGVGEKLFF. CDR3 nucleotide sequence: TGTGCCAGTATGGAACAGGGGGTTGGAGAAAAACTGTTTTTT.

The J gene is TRBJ2-7, the V gene TRBV6-5; 12 bases fit TRBD1. Germline CDR1 is MNHEY and CDR2 is SVGAGI. V dropped 9 bases and J dropped 5; count of bases not matched to a gene: 2. The CDR3 is 12 amino acids. For the CDR3, the DNA is TGTGCCAGTGGGACAGGGGGCAACGAGCAGTACTTC. Translated, it gives CASGTGGNEQYF.

This clonotype has only a few counts. The V gene is TRBV30, the J gene TRBJ1-1, with 7 bases that match TRBD1. The V and J ends lost 0 bases and 11 bases, in that order; junction bases with no gene match: 6. Germline V lookup: CDR1 GTSNPN, CDR2 SVGIG (reference sequence). The CDR3 has 12 residues. CDR3 sequence reads: CAWSVSTGEAFF. CDR3 DNA sequence: TGTGCCTGGAGTGTATCCACAGGGGAGGCTTTCTTT.

In its sample, this clonotype was seen a few times. The chain employs TRBV6-1 and TRBJ1-5, with 9 bases identical to TRBD1. J was trimmed by 4 bases and V by 7 bases; bases with no gene match: 5. Germline loops: CDR1 MNHNS, CDR2 SASEGT. The CDR3 loop spans 14 amino acids. The CDR3 DNA is TGTGCCAGCACCCTGGACAGGGGAAATCAGCCCCAGCATTTT. Its protein product is CASTLDRGNQPQHF.

A few counts support this clonotype. The V gene is TRBV10-3, the J gene TRBJ1-6; TRBD1 aligns across 10 bases. The CDR3 sequence is 14 residues long. The germline V gene encodes CDR1 ENHRY and CDR2 SYGVKD. With V trimmed by 6 bases and J by 10 bases, 6 bases remained unmatched. The CDR3: CAISGTGDGSPLHF. The DNA for the CDR3 is TGTGCCATCAGCGGGACAGGGGATGGCTCACCCCTCCACTTT.

This clonotype has a handful of counts. The CDR3 DNA is TGCAGCGCTGTTGGGAGCTCCTACAATGAGCAGTTCTTC. Translating it yields CSAVGSSYNEQFF. The chain is built from TRBV29-1 and TRBJ2-1, with D possibly TRBD2 on 5 matching bases. The V end lost 7 bases, the J end lost 0 bases, and 10 bases lay between the germline ends. The CDR3 is 13 residues long. CDR1 is SQVTM and CDR2 is ANQGSEA in the germline V gene.

The chain is built from TRBV4-3 and TRBJ2-2; 7 bases map to TRBD1. The trim removed 4 bases at V and 0 bases at J, leaving 5 bases unmatched. Germline-derived CDR1 and CDR2 are LGHNA and YSLEER. This CDR3 region has 16 residues. The CDR3 bases are TGCGCCAGCAGCCGGCTGGGACAGACGAACACCGGGGAGCTGTTTTTT. As protein: CASSRLGQTNTGELFF.

CDR3 DNA: TGTGCCAGCAGTGATAGCGGGAGGTTAAACATTCAGTACTTC. It translates to CASSDSGRLNIQYF. The rearrangement links TRBV25-1 to TRBJ2-4; 10 bases agree with TRBD2. Germline lookup yields CDR1 MGHDK and CDR2 SYGVNS. V lost 3 bases and J lost 6; bases outside the gene matches: 2. The CDR3 covers 14 residues.

The V and J genes are TRBV12-3 or TRBV12-4 and TRBJ2-5; 9 bases are shared with TRBD1. V lost 6 bases, J lost 3 bases, and 11 bases stayed unmatched. The CDR3 sequence is 16 residues long. CDR3 loop: CASSFGSWTGEETQYF. The CDR3 nucleotides are TGTGCCAGCAGCTTTGGATCCTGGACAGGGGAAGAGACCCAGTACTTC.

The V gene is TRBV9, the J gene TRBJ2-1; D may match TRBD1 or TRBD2 (5 bases each). Germline lookup yields CDR1 SGDLS and CDR2 YYNGEE. The V gene lost 4 bases and the J gene lost 9 bases, with 14 bases spanning the gap. There are 13 residues in the CDR3. The CDR3 here is CASSYWDGGEQFF. The CDR3 nucleotides read TGTGCCAGCAGCTATTGGGATGGGGGTGAGCAGTTCTTC.

This clonotype was recorded a few times. The chain couples TRBV29-1 to TRBJ1-1; no clear D gene. V was clipped by 0 bases and J by 3 bases, with 8 bases between them. CDR3 length: 13 amino acids. Germline loops: CDR1 SQVTM, CDR2 ANQGSEA. The CDR3 is CSVEDFQDTEAFF. The CDR3 DNA follows: TGCAGCGTTGAAGATTTCCAGGACACTGAAGCTTTCTTT.

At least ten counts were recorded for this clonotype. The chain links TRBV12-3 or TRBV12-4 to TRBJ1-3, with 8 bases lining up with TRBD1. The CDR3 is 14 amino acids. Germline trimming cut 5 bases from V and 3 bases from J; bases unmatched to any gene: 3. The CDR3 region is CASSGRGLGNTIYF. As DNA, the CDR3 is TGTGCCAGCAGTGGCAGGGGGCTTGGAAACACCATATATTTT.

This clonotype was counted only a few times. The rearrangement uses TRBV6-1 and TRBJ2-7, with TRBD1 matching over 7 bases. The CDR3 length is 15 residues. From germline, CDR1 is MNHNS and CDR2 SASEGT. Trimming removed 3 bases from V and 3 bases from J; junction bases left unmatched: 8. CDR3 in amino acids: CASSDVGTVSYEQYF. The CDR3 nucleotides are TGTGCCAGCAGTGACGTCGGGACAGTTAGCTACGAGCAGTACTTC.

This clonotype was observed a few times. The rearrangement uses TRBV6-5 and TRBJ2-2; D remains unclear. Trimming pared 0 bases from V and 3 bases from J, leaving 11 bases between. The CDR3 spans 16 residues. Germline V gene data show CDR1 as MNHEY and CDR2 as SVGAGI. Here the CDR3 reads CASSYSSEAYTGELFF. CDR3 nucleotide sequence: TGTGCCAGCAGTTACTCGAGCGAGGCTTACACCGGGGAGCTGTTTTTT.

In its sample, this clonotype was seen a few times. V and J are TRBV11-2 and TRBJ2-1, with D tentatively TRBD2 (7 bases). The CDR3 spans 15 residues. Trimming cost V 4 bases and J 10 bases, with 20 bases left between them. Germline V lookup: CDR1 SGHAT, CDR2 FQNNGV. The CDR3 DNA reads as TGTGCCAGCAGCTCAAACTTCTTTGGGGGGGGCGAGCAGTTCTTC. Translated, it gives CASSSNFFGGGEQFF.

This clonotype was observed a handful of times. This chain links TRBV5-1 with TRBJ1-1, with TRBD1 identical over 7 bases. The CDR3 covers 14 residues. Losses at the gene ends were 4 bases for V and 5 bases for J; bases not matched to a gene: 8. CDR1 and CDR2 from the germline V gene are SGHRS and YFSETQ. The CDR3 DNA reads TGCGCCAGCAGCCCCGGAGGACAGGTAACTGAAGCTTTCTTT. It translates to CASSPGGQVTEAFF.

A few counts support this clonotype. The chain joins TRBV7-9 to TRBJ2-5, with a possible D match to TRBD1 (6 bases). V was pared by 5 bases and J by 9 bases, with 13 bases between. This CDR3 has 12 amino acids. The germline V gene encodes CDR1 SEHNR and CDR2 FQNEAQ (reference sequence). CDR3 DNA: TGTGCCAGCAGCCGGGACACGGAGGCCCAGTACTTC. This encodes CASSRDTEAQYF.

CDR3 in DNA: TGCGCCAGCAGCTACGCGGACACCCGCTACGAGCAGTACTTC. This translates into CASSYADTRYEQYF. The gene calls are TRBV5-1 and TRBJ2-7; TRBD1 might be the D (5 bases). The CDR3 loop spans 14 amino acids. Trimming cost V 3 bases and J 3 bases, with 13 bases left between them. Germline loops: CDR1 SGHRS, CDR2 YFSETQ.

This clonotype turned up a few times. V and J are TRBV5-1 and TRBJ1-1; D unclear. Germline V gives CDR1 SGHRS, CDR2 YFSETQ. CDR3 length: 13 residues. V gave up 1 base and J gave up 5 bases, with 9 bases separating them. The CDR3 sequence is CASSLHGGTEAFF. As DNA, the CDR3 is TGCGCCAGCAGCTTGCACGGCGGAACTGAAGCTTTCTTT.